This T cell receptor beta chain was recovered during a study of blood T cell repertoires in COVID-19. Generated by immunoSEQ multiplex PCR, the TCRdb table keeps only in-frame clones and is missing some. The table records 40,000 to 55,000 clones, around 90% of them present only once. Germline CDR1 is LNHDA and CDR2 is SQIVND (reference sequence). The CDR3 length is 13 residues. Trimming removed 3 bases from V and 6 bases from J, with 8 bases in between. This sequence joins TRBV19 and TRBJ1-4; D not resolved. The source of this sequence is a man in his fifties with active COVID-19. Source material: peripheral blood. DNA of the CDR3: TGTGCCAGTAGTATCCGGGGTCATGAAAAACTGTTTTTT. It specifies CASSIRGHEKLFF.